This T cell receptor beta chain was sequenced during a study of T cell changes during pregnancy in multiple sclerosis. TCRdb keeps only in-frame clones here, not all; method: immunoSEQ multiplex PCR. The sample has about 59,000 clones, about 95% seen once. The V end was cut by 5 bases, the J end by 0 bases, with 11 bases between. CDR1 is GTSNPN and CDR2 is SVGIG in the germline V gene (reference sequence). This CDR3 is built from 13 residues. This TCR came from a female donor with multiple sclerosis, enrolled in a pregnancy study. The chain links TRBV30 to TRBJ2-7, with D tentatively TRBD1 (5 bases). This specimen consisted of CD8+ T cells from peripheral blood mononuclear cells, obtained after pregnancy. CDR3 region: CAWEGADSYEQYF. The CDR3 coding sequence is TGTGCCTGGGAAGGGGCCGACTCCTACGAGCAGTACTTC. Combining the CDR3 with reference TRBV30 and TRBJ2-7 gives the whole variable domain SQTIHQWPATLVQPVGSPLSLECTVEGTSNPNLYWYRQAAGRGLQLLFYSVGIGQISSEVPQNLSASRPQDRQFILSSKKLLLSDSGFYLCAWEGADSYEQYFGPGTRLTVT.